This T cell receptor beta chain was identified in a study of T cell changes during pregnancy in multiple sclerosis. Sequencing used immunoSEQ multiplex PCR; TCRdb keeps in-frame clones, though not all of them. Seen here are about 12,000 clones, around four fifths observed once, and the top ten hold about 11%. Germline-derived CDR1 and CDR2 are MNHEY and SVGAGI. Trimming took 0 bases from V and 5 from J, leaving 9 bases between them. CDR3 length: 14 residues. This sequence was found in a female donor in good health, enrolled as a control in a pregnancy study. The chain combines TRBV6-5 with TRBJ2-3, with D tentatively TRBD1 (6 bases). Specimen: CD8+ T cells from peripheral blood mononuclear cells, collected after pregnancy. The CDR3 nucleotides are TGTGCCAGCAGTTACTCCCAAGGGGGAGATACGCAGTATTTT. Translation: CASSYSQGGDTQYF.